The sequence of this T cell receptor (beta chain) was determined in a study of CXCR3-negative and CXCR3-positive naive CD8 T cells. A word on this clonotype: Antigen: not known.

Via 5' RACE with UMI labels, TRB cDNA libraries were prepared. With the 5' RACE reads reprocessed, TCRdb shows one record per CDR3 protein and no DNA. Listed are some 110,000 distinct CDR3 sequences; 0.35% to 0.4% falls within the top ten. The CDR3 runs to 14 residues. The germline V gene encodes CDR1 MNHNS and CDR2 SASEGT. Overall study findings and caveats: Researchers report that CXCR3-positive naive cells carry more hydrophobic TRB CDR3s than CXCR3-negative naive cells.

V gene TRBV6-1 combines with J gene TRBJ2-7; the D gene TCRdb calls, TRBD1, cannot be checked with no DNA. Sequenced: naive CXCR3+ CD8+ T cells from blood. Subset described: CD45RO-CCR7+CD27+CD95- naive CD8+ T cells expressing CXCR3 (TNR3+). This sequence was found in a human donor in good health. Some clones in this sample may be carry-over from other donors' samples. The CDR3 here is CASSEYQGAEEQYF.